What follows describes a single TCR beta chain. It has no known antigen specificity. The input lacks base qualities; no much larger clone sits a single base away. Patients with a history of autoimmune disease or receiving systemic immunosuppression were excluded from the trial. Peripheral blood for TCR sequencing was collected from all dose cohorts at baseline, on cycle 4 day 1, and on cycle 7 day 1. The samples were drawn from a first-in-human, open-label, multicenter phase I dose-escalation trial of ivuxolimab. Adults with locally advanced or metastatic melanoma, renal cell carcinoma, hepatocellular carcinoma or head and neck squamous cell carcinoma were enrolled in the trial. Before TCR sequencing, CD4+ and CD8+ T cells were separately sorted from peripheral blood. To sequence the TCRbeta CDR3 region, genomic DNA was isolated from the sorted cells. The immunoSEQ Assay was used for sequencing of TCRbeta CDR3 regions. What TCRdb holds here is the immuneACCESS table cut down to in-frame rearrangements. Part of the clones is not present; checked against another copy, under half of the missing clones reflect an unresolved V gene, and the others are unexplained. The sample table lists tens of thousands of clones, about 91% of them with a count of one. The ten biggest clones cover less than 3% of the sample.

The trim is 2 bases for V and 4 bases for J, with a gap of 17 bases between the germline ends. In the germline V gene, CDR1 corresponds to MDHEN and CDR2 to SYDVKM. From its cysteine to its phenylalanine, the CDR3 spans 16 amino acids. The only DNA kept is the CDR3, 48 bases in frame from the first base. The sample is drawn from a study of OX40 agonist ivuxolimab in advanced cancers. A note on the overall study: The costimulatory receptor OX40 (CD134) was targeted by ivuxolimab, a fully human IgG2 agonistic monoclonal antibody. The dose-escalation cohort was 82.7% male with a mean age of around 64 years, ranging from about 23 to 85. Patients were allowed to have had prior anti-PD-1, anti-PD-L1 or anti-CTLA-4 therapy, and 30% to 40% of the dose-escalation patients had been treated with checkpoint inhibitors. Partial responses occurred in three dose-escalation patients, of whom one had hepatocellular carcinoma and two had cutaneous melanoma. The point of sequencing TCRbeta in the periphery was to test whether ivuxolimab changed TCR sequence diversity and drove clonal T-cell expansion. Among the approximately 50 dose-escalation patients, around 20 had hepatocellular carcinoma, roughly 15 melanoma, 9 renal cell carcinoma and 9 head and neck cancer. Intravenous ivuxolimab was administered to patients every 2 weeks at six dose levels: 0.01, 0.1, 0.3, 1.5, 3 and 10 mg/kg. The monotherapy dose-escalation portion (N ≈ 55 patients) of the phase I ivuxolimab trial is reported in the paper.

Findings and caveats that apply to the study as a whole: Clonal expansion of both CD4+ and CD8+ blood T cells was observed from baseline to week 6 at doses 0.1 to 3.0 mg/kg. The antigen specificity of the peripheral T cells that underwent clonal expansion was not determined. After ivuxolimab, expanded clones were on average more numerous among CD8+ T cells than among CD4+ T cells. Low levels of normalized T-cell clonal expansion were also seen in some patients who did not respond. Partial responders in the 0.1-3.0 mg/kg groups had among the lowest normalized peripheral clonal expansion, especially among CD8+ T cells.

The V and J segments used are TRBV28 and TRBJ1-2, with a tentative D gene TRBD1 over 5 matching bases. This TCR came from an adult with an advanced solid tumor such as melanoma, head and neck, liver or kidney cancer. Sequencing used CD4+ or CD8+ T cells sorted from blood, obtained in a trial of the OX40 agonist ivuxolimab. The nucleotide sequence reads as follows: TGTGCCAGCAGTTTAATTTCCGGGTCAGGGCCCTATGGCTACACCTTC. Translated, it gives CASSLISGSGPYGYTF.